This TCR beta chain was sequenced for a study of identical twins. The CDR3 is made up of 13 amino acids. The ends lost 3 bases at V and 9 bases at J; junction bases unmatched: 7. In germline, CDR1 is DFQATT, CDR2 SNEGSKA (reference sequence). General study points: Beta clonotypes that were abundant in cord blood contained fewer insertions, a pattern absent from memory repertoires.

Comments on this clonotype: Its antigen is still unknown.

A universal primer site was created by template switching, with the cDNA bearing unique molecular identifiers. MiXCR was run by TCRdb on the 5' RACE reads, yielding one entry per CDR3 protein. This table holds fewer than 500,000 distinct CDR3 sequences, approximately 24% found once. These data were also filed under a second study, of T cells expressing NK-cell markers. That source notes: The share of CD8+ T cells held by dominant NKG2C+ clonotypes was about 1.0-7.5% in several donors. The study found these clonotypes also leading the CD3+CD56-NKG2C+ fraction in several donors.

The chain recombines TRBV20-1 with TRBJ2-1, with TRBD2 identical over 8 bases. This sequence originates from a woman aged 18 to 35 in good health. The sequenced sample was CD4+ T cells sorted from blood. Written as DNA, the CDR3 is TGCAGTGCTAGCGGGAGGGCTGTTGGTGAGCAGTTCTTC. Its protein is CSASGRAVGEQFF.